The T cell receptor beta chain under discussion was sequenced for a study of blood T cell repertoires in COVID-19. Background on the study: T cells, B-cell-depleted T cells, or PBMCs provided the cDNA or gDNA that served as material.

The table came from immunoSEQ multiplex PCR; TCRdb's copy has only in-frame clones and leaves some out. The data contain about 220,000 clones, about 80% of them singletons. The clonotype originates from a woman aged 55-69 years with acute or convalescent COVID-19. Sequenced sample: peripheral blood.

The CDR3 nucleotides read TGTGCCAGCAGCTTAAAATGGCGGGGGGCCAGCACAGATACGCAGTATTTT. Encoded protein: CASSLKWRGASTDTQYF. The rearrangement links TRBV13 to TRBJ2-3, with 8 bases lining up with TRBD2. The CDR3 runs to 17 residues. Unmatched junction bases numbered 7, after V lost 2 bases and J lost 0 bases. CDR1 is PRHDT and CDR2 is FYEKMQ in the germline V gene (reference sequence).